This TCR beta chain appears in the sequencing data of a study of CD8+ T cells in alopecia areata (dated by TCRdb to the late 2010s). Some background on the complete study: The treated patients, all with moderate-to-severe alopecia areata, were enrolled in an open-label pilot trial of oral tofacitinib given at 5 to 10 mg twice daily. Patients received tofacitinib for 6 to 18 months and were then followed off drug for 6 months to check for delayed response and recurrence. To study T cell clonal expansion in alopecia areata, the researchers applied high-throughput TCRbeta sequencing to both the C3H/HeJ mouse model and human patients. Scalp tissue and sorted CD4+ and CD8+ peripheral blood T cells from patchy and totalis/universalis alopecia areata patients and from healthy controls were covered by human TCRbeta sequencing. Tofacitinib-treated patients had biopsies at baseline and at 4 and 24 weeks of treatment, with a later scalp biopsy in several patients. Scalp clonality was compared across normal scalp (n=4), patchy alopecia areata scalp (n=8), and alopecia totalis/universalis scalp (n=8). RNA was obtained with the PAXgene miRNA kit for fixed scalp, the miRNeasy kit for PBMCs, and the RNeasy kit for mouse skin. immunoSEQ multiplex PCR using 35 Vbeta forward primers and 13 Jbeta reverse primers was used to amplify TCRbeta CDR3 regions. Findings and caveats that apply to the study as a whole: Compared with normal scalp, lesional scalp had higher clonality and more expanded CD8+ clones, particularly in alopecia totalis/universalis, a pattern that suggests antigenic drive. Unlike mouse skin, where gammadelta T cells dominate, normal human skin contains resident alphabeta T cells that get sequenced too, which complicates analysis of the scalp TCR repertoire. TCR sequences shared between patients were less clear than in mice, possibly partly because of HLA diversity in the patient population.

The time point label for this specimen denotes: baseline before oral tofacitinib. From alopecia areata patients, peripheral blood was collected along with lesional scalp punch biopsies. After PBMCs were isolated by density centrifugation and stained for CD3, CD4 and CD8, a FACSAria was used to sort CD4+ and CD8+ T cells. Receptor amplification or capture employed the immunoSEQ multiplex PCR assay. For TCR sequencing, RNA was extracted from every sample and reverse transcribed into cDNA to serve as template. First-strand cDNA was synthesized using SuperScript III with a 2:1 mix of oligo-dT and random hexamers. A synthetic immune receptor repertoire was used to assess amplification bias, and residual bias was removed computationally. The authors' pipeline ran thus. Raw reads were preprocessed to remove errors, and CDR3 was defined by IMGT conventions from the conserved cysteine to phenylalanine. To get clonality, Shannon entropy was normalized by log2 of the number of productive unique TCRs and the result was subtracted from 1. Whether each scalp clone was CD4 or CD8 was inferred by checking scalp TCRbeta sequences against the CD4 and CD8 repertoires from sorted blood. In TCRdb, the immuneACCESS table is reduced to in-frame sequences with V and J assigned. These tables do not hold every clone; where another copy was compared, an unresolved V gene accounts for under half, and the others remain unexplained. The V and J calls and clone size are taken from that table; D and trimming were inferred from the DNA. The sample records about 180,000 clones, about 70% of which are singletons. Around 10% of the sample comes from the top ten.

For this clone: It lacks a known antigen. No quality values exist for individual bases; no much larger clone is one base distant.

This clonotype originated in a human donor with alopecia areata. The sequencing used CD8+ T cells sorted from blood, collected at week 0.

The DNA sequence reads TGTGCCAGCACCACGGGGGACAGGGACGGCTACACCTTC. It encodes CASTTGDRDGYTF. Recombination linked TRBV21-1 to TRBJ1-2; the D call of TRBD1 is as the table states it, not checked on the DNA. TRBV21-1 is given as a pseudogene. Taken from cysteine to phenylalanine, the CDR3 has 13 residues. Only the CDR3 part of the read is kept: 39 bases, read in frame from the first base.